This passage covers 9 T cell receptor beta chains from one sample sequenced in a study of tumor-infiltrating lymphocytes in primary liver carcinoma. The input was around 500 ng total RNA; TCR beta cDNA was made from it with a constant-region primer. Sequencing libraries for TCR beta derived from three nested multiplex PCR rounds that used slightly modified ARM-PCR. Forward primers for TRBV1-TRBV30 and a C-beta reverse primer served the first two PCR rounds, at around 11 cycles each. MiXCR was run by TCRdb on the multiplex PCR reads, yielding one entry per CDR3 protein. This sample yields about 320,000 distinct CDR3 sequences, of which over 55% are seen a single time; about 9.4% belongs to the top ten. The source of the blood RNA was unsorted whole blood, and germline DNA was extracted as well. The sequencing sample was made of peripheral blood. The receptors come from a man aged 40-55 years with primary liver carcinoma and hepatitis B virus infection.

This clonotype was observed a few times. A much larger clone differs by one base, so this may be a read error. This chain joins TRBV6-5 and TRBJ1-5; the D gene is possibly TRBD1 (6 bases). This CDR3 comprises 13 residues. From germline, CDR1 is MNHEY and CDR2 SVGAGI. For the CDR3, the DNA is TGTACCAGCAGTTACGGGGGCAAACAGCCCCAGCATTTT. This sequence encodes CTSSYGGKQPQHF.

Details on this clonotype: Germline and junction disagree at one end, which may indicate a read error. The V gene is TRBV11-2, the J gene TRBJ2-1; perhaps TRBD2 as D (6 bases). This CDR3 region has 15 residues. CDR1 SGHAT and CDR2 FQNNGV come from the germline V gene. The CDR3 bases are TGTGCCAGTAGCTTAGTGCCGGGAGCCACATATGAGCAGTTCTTC. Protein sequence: CASSLVPGATYEQFF.

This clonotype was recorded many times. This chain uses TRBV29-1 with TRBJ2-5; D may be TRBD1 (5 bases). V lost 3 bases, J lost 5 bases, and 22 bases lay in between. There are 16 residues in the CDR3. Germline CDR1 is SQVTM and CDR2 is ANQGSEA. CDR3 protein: CSVELGQRNLGETQYF. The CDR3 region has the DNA TGCAGCGTTGAGTTAGGACAACGAAATCTGGGGGAGACCCAGTACTTC. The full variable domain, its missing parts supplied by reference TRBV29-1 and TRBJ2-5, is SAVISQKPSRDICQRGTSLTIQCQVDSQVTMMFWYRQQPGQSLTLIATANQGSEATYESGFVIDKFPISRPNLTFSTLTVSNMSPEDSSIYLCSVELGQRNLGETQYFGPGTRLLVL.

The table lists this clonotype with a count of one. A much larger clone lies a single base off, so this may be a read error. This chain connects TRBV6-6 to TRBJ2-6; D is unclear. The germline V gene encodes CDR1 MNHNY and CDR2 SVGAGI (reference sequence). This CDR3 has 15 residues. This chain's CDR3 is CASRYSTAGANVLTF. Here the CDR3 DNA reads TGTGCCAGCAGATACTCGACGGCCGGGGCCAACGTCCTGACTTTC.

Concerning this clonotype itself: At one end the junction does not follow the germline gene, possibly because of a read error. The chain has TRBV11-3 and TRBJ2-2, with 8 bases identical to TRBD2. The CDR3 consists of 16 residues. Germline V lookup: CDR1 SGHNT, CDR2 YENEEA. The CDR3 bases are TGTGCCAGCAGCTTAGTATTCGGGAGGGACACAGGGGAGCTGTTTTTT. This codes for CASSLVFGRDTGELFF.

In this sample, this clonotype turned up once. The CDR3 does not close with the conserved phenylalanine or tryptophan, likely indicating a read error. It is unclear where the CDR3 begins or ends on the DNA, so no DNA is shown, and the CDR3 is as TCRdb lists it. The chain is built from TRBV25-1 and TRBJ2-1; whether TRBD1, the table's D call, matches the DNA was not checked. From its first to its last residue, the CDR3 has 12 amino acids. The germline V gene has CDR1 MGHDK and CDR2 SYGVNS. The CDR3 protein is CASRVKGTGGIC.

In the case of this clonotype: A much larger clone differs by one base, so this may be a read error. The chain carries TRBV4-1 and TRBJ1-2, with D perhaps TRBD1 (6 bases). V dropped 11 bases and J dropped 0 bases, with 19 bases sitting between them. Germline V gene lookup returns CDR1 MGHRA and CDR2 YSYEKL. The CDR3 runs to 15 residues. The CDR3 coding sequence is TGCGCCTGCACCGACCAGGGACAATCTAACTATGGCTACACCTTC. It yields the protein CACTDQGQSNYGYTF.

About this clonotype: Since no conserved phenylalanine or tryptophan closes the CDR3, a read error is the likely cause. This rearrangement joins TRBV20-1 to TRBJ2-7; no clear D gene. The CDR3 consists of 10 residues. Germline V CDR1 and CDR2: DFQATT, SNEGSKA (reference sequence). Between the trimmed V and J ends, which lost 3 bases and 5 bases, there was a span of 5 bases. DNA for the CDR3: TGCAGTGCTAGTCGAAACGAGCAGTACTTG. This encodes CSASRNEQYL.

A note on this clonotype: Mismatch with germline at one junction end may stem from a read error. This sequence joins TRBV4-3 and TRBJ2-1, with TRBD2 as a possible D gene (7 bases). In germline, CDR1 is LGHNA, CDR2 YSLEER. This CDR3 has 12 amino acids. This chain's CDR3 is CAIRERGGEEFF. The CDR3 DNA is TGCGCCATCCGTGAGAGGGGGGGTGAGGAGTTCTTC.